This record concerns one TCR beta chain sequence. No antigen is known for it. The sample is drawn from a study of cytomegalovirus exposure and HLA in healthy donors. Findings of the study overall: Diagnosis of cytomegalovirus status made by the classifier reportedly showed high specificity and sensitivity.

The data were produced by immunoSEQ multiplex PCR, yet TCRdb's version contains in-frame clones alone and is incomplete. The sample includes about 160,000 clones, about 88% of them seen just once. The CDR3 has 16 amino acids. The ends lost 2 bases at V and 1 base at J; junction bases unmatched: 1. Germline-derived CDR1 and CDR2 are GTSNPN and SVGIG (reference sequence). The V gene is TRBV30, the J gene TRBJ2-2; 13 bases are shared with TRBD2. The receptor was isolated from a man between 18 and 35 years old in good health and CMV-seronegative. Sequenced: PBMCs. In DNA form, the CDR3 reads TGTGCCTGGAGTTGGACTAGCGGGGGGAACACCGGGGAGCTGTTTTTT. Amino acids: CAWSWTSGGNTGELFF.